Below are 19 T cell receptor beta chains sequenced from a single sample in a study of shared clonotypes between healthy human individuals (dated by TCRdb to the early 2020s). Receptor libraries were prepared by the immunoSEQ multiplex PCR assay. TCRdb's version of the immuneACCESS table is confined to in-frame rearrangements and falls short of the full clone set. An unresolved V gene accounts for under half of the shortfall where checked; the remainder is of unknown origin. Within this sample are millions of clones, with roughly 94% of them counted one time only. The top ten clones comprise 1% to 1.3% of the sample. CD8 naive samples consisted of CD45RO-negative cells that were positively selected for CCR7, yielding a CD45RA+CCR7+ population without TemRA cells. The sample was naive CD8+ T cells sorted from blood. The cell subset or site tag for this specimen amounts to: CD45RA+CCR7+. The receptors here all came from a man younger than 30 in good health.

The chain employs TRBV5-3 and TRBJ2-4; 10 bases agree with TRBD1. TRBV5-3 counts as an open reading frame of uncertain function. The CDR3 has 18 amino acids. V dropped 8 bases and J dropped 0; count of bases not matched to a gene: 14. This chain's CDR3 is CASFPGQGMGIAKNIQYF. The CDR3, as DNA: TGTGCCAGTTTTCCGGGACAGGGGATGGGGATAGCCAAAAACATTCAGTACTTC.

Of note for this clone: The sample carries other DNA sequences with the same CDR3. The chain has TRBV27 and TRBJ2-7; D is unclear. Germline loops: CDR1 MNHEY, CDR2 SMNVEV (reference sequence). V was pared by 3 bases and J by 3 bases, with 9 bases between. The CDR3 has 13 residues. CDR3 nucleotides: TGTGCCAGCAGTTTGTCCGCCTACTACGAGCAGTACTTC. Protein sequence: CASSLSAYYEQYF.

This chain joins TRBV27 and TRBJ2-5; 12 bases line up with TRBD2. Germline CDR1 is MNHEY and CDR2 is SMNVEV (reference sequence). J was trimmed by 5 bases and V by 5 bases; bases with no gene match: 6. The length of the CDR3 is 15 residues. DNA for the CDR3: TGTGCCAGCAGTCCCCAGGGGACTAGCGGGGAGACCCAGTACTTC. It codes for CASSPQGTSGETQYF.

As for this clone: Other DNA sequences in the same sample also yield this CDR3. The chain couples TRBV9 to TRBJ2-7; possible D gene TRBD2, 5 bases. There are 12 residues in the CDR3. Germline loops: CDR1 SGDLS, CDR2 YYNGEE. V was clipped by 0 bases and J by 6 bases, with 7 bases between them. The CDR3, as DNA: TGTGCCAGCAGCGTAGACGGAGGCGAGCAGTACTTC. As protein: CASSVDGGEQYF.

In DNA, the CDR3 is TGTGCCAGCAGCGTTTTGGACTTCCAAGAGACCCAGTACTTC. It yields the protein CASSVLDFQETQYF. This chain links TRBV9 with TRBJ2-5, with TRBD2 as a possible D gene (5 bases). In germline, CDR1 is SGDLS, CDR2 YYNGEE. Trimming cost V 2 bases and J 1 base, with 9 bases left between them. There are 14 residues in the CDR3.

The V gene is TRBV4-1, the J gene TRBJ2-3; D ambiguous. Trimming removed 2 bases from V and 1 base from J, with 7 bases in between. The CDR3 totals 14 residues. Germline values: CDR1 MGHRA, CDR2 YSYEKL. The CDR3 DNA reads TGCGCCAGCAGCCAATCGTCGGGCACAGATACGCAGTATTTT. Protein: CASSQSSGTDTQYF.

The gene calls are TRBV7-6 and TRBJ2-7, with a possible D match to TRBD1 (5 bases). The CDR3 covers 14 residues. V was trimmed by 3 bases and J by 3 bases, leaving 12 bases between them. Germline V lookup: CDR1 SGHVS, CDR2 FNYEAQ. The CDR3 here is CASSLFRVGYEQYF. In nucleotides, the CDR3 is TGTGCCAGCAGCTTGTTCAGGGTAGGCTACGAGCAGTACTTC.

Points on this clone: The identical CDR3 is also encoded by other nucleotide sequences in the sample. The gene calls are TRBV27 and TRBJ1-5, with 7 bases matching TRBD1. This CDR3 is built from 14 residues. J gave up 3 bases and V 6 bases, and 5 bases lay outside the gene matches. Per the germline V gene, CDR1 is MNHEY and CDR2 is SMNVEV (reference sequence). The CDR3 is CASRLTGSNQPQHF. The DNA for the CDR3 is TGTGCCAGCAGGCTGACAGGGTCCAATCAGCCCCAGCATTTT.

The chain employs TRBV28 and TRBJ2-1; unclear D gene. The V end was cut by 2 bases, the J end by 4 bases, with 9 bases between. This CDR3 is built from 14 residues. Germline V gene data show CDR1 as MDHEN and CDR2 as SYDVKM. The CDR3 here is CASSLVVEYNEQFF. DNA for the CDR3: TGTGCCAGCAGTTTAGTTGTGGAGTACAATGAGCAGTTCTTC.

This clone was seen a single time. This chain connects TRBV5-1 to TRBJ2-5; the match to TRBD1 covers 7 bases. Germline CDR1 reads SGHRS; CDR2 reads YFSETQ. V shed 4 bases, J shed 5 bases, and the junction held 5 bases outside the gene matches. This CDR3 spans 13 amino acids. CDR3 sequence reads: CASSLTGWETQYF. CDR3 coding DNA: TGCGCCAGCAGCCTGACAGGGTGGGAGACCCAGTACTTC.

The rearrangement links TRBV5-6 to TRBJ1-6, with 8 nucleotides matching TRBD1. Losses at the gene ends were 0 bases for V and 0 bases for J; bases not matched to a gene: 8. Per the germline V gene, CDR1 is SGHDT and CDR2 is YYEEEE. The length of the CDR3 is 19 residues. CDR3 in amino acids: CASSLAGTGFSSYNSPLHF. The DNA of the CDR3 is TGTGCCAGCAGCTTGGCCGGGACAGGTTTTAGCTCCTATAATTCACCCCTCCACTTT.

This clone appeared once. The rearrangement joins TRBV19 to TRBJ1-1; no firm D call. Trimming shortened V by 3 bases and J by 3 bases, and 17 bases separated the two germline ends. Germline lookup yields CDR1 LNHDA and CDR2 SQIVND (reference sequence). CDR3 length: 16 amino acids. The CDR3 region has the DNA TGTGCCAGTAGTATCGGGTTCGCCGAGGGCGACACTGAAGCTTTCTTT. This sequence encodes CASSIGFAEGDTEAFF.

This chain uses TRBV7-2 with TRBJ1-1, with TRBD1 matching over 7 bases. Germline CDR1 SGHTA, CDR2 FQGNSA. The junction had 15 bases not matched to a gene; V was cut back by 2 bases and J by 0 bases. The CDR3 loop spans 19 amino acids. The CDR3 coding sequence is TGTGCCAGCAGCTTAAGGTCCGCCGGGACAGCATATTTGAACACTGAAGCTTTCTTT. It codes for CASSLRSAGTAYLNTEAFF.

The rearrangement uses TRBV19 and TRBJ2-1; 11 bases map to TRBD1. J gave up 7 bases and V 3 bases, and 5 bases lay outside the gene matches. CDR1 is LNHDA and CDR2 is SQIVND in the germline V gene (reference sequence). CDR3 length: 15 residues. This chain's CDR3 is CASSIMGQGGNEQFF. DNA of the CDR3: TGTGCCAGTAGTATTATGGGACAGGGGGGGAATGAGCAGTTCTTC.

This clone was recorded once. The rearrangement uses TRBV27 and TRBJ2-7, with 9 bases lining up with TRBD2. The germline gives CDR1 MNHEY, CDR2 SMNVEV (reference sequence). V lost 4 bases, J lost 3 bases, and 4 bases stayed unmatched. The CDR3 has 14 amino acids. CDR3: CASSYAGGVYEQYF. DNA for the CDR3: TGTGCCAGCAGTTACGCGGGGGGGGTCTACGAGCAGTACTTC.

This chain connects TRBV5-1 to TRBJ2-1, with 9 bases matching TRBD2. The CDR3 totals 17 residues. CDR1 and CDR2 from the germline V gene are SGHRS and YFSETQ. With V trimmed by 1 base and J by 10 bases, 15 bases remained unmatched. The CDR3 nucleotides are TGCGCCAGCAGCTTGAAACCGGCTAGCGGGGTTACAGAGGAGCAGTTCTTC. Translating gives CASSLKPASGVTEEQFF. The whole variable domain, filled in from reference TRBV5-1 and TRBJ2-1, reads KAGVTQTPRYLIKTRGQQVTLSCSPISGHRSVSWYQQTPGQGLQFLFEYFSETQRNKGNFPGRFSGRQFSNSRSEMNVSTLELGDSALYLCASSLKPASGVTEEQFFGPGTRLTVL.

The rearrangement links TRBV30 to TRBJ2-3; TRBD1 aligns across 8 bases. Germline loops: CDR1 GTSNPN, CDR2 SVGIG (reference sequence). Germline trimming cut 4 bases from V and 4 bases from J; bases unmatched to any gene: 7. This CDR3 is built from 14 residues. The CDR3 DNA sequence: TGTGCCTGGACAGGGGGCGGGCGACCAGATACGCAGTATTTT. Translating it yields CAWTGGGRPDTQYF.

V is TRBV4-3 and J is TRBJ2-1; 8 nucleotides align to TRBD2. CDR1 is LGHNA, CDR2 YSLEER, per germline. CDR3 length: 18 residues. Losses at the gene ends were 0 bases for V and 7 bases for J; bases not matched to a gene: 14. CDR3 DNA: TGCGCCAGCAGCCAAGATGGTTCACTAGCGGAGATAGGAAATGAGCAGTTCTTC. Translation gives CASSQDGSLAEIGNEQFF.

The rearrangement joins TRBV6-6 to TRBJ2-7, with D unclear. The germline CDR1 and CDR2 sequences are MNHNY and SVGAGI (reference sequence). The V and J ends lost 2 bases and 4 bases respectively, with 12 bases between them. The CDR3 covers 14 residues. CDR3 DNA sequence: TGTGCCAGCAGTTACACTATGCCCTCTTACGAGCAGTACTTC. Its translation is CASSYTMPSYEQYF.